These 25 T cell receptor beta chains were all obtained from the same sample, sequenced in a study of blood T cell repertoires in COVID-19. Sequencing was performed with immunoSEQ multiplex PCR; in TCRdb, only in-frame clones are kept and a portion is missing. The sample yields more than 85,000 clones, under 80% seen once. The sample comprised peripheral blood. These receptors originate from a woman between 65 and 79 years old with acute or convalescent COVID-19.

V gene TRBV29-1 combines with J gene TRBJ1-2, with D possibly TRBD1 on 5 matching bases. The germline V gene encodes CDR1 SQVTM and CDR2 ANQGSEA. V shed 1 base and J shed 8 bases, with 14 bases lying between them. The CDR3 has 13 residues. CDR3 sequence: CSVEGRGTRGYTF. In DNA, the CDR3 is TGCAGCGTTGAAGGAAGGGGAACGAGGGGCTACACCTTC. The complete variable domain, with remaining parts taken from reference TRBV29-1 and TRBJ1-2, reads SAVISQKPSRDICQRGTSLTIQCQVDSQVTMMFWYRQQPGQSLTLIATANQGSEATYESGFVIDKFPISRPNLTFSTLTVSNMSPEDSSIYLCSVEGRGTRGYTFGSGTRLTVV.

The chain recombines TRBV15 with TRBJ2-7, with 9 positions matching TRBD1. Per the germline V gene, CDR1 is LNHNV and CDR2 is YYDKDF (reference sequence). V was pared by 5 bases and J by 3 bases, with 8 bases of the junction left unmatched. The CDR3 runs to 15 residues. CDR3 in amino acids: CATSGDRVGIYEQYF. CDR3 DNA: TGTGCCACCAGCGGGGACAGGGTCGGAATCTACGAGCAGTACTTC.

The genes are TRBV4-3 and TRBJ1-2; no firm D call. V lost 4 bases to trimming and J lost 4 bases, with 13 bases between them. Per germline, CDR1 LGHNA and CDR2 YSLEER. CDR3 length equals 14 residues. CDR3 sequence (DNA): TGCGCCAGCAGCCCCGCAATCGAGGGCTATGGCTACACCTTC. Translating it yields CASSPAIEGYGYTF.

The chain employs TRBV5-6 and TRBJ2-1; D gene uncertain. CDR1 and CDR2 (germline): SGHDT, YYEEEE. V was shortened by 3 bases and J by 4 bases, with 11 bases between the two germline ends. This CDR3 contains 14 residues. This CDR3 reads CASSSFGVYNEQFF. The CDR3 DNA is TGTGCCAGCAGCTCCTTTGGAGTATACAATGAGCAGTTCTTC.

The J gene is TRBJ1-5, the V gene TRBV2; 11 bases map to TRBD1. V trimming: 4 bases; J trimming: 7 bases; junction bases outside the gene matches: 6. From germline, CDR1 is SNHLY and CDR2 FYNNEI. The CDR3 is 15 residues long. CDR3 amino acids: CASSGRTGGGQPQHF. CDR3 nucleotide sequence: TGTGCCAGCAGTGGAAGGACAGGGGGCGGACAGCCCCAGCATTTT.

Notes on this clone: Distinct nucleotide sequences in the sample also encode this CDR3. The V call is TRBV25-1, the J call TRBJ1-2; D is unclear. The germline V gene has CDR1 MGHDK and CDR2 SYGVNS. This CDR3 has 12 residues. V lost 1 base and J 4 bases, leaving 4 bases between the germline ends. DNA of the CDR3: TGTGCCAGCAGTGAATCCGGCTATGGCTACACCTTC. It translates to CASSESGYGYTF.

The chain has TRBV6-6 and TRBJ2-2, with 8 nucleotides matching TRBD1. V lost 4 bases to trimming and J lost 6 bases; unmatched junction nucleotides: 10. Germline CDR1 and CDR2: MNHNY and SVGAGI (reference sequence). CDR3 length equals 16 residues. The chain's CDR3 is CASSFNQGASAGELFF. Here the CDR3 DNA reads TGTGCCAGCAGTTTTAATCAGGGGGCCAGTGCCGGGGAGCTGTTTTTT.

The rearrangement links TRBV28 to TRBJ1-2; 9 bases are a match to TRBD1. CDR1 and CDR2 (germline): MDHEN, SYDVKM. The junction had 7 bases not matched to a gene; V was cut back by 6 bases and J by 5 bases. This CDR3 has 14 amino acids. The CDR3: CASSSGGTGYGYTF. CDR3 in DNA: TGTGCCAGCAGCTCCGGCGGGACAGGGTATGGCTACACCTTC.

The chain has TRBV7-8 and TRBJ1-1, with TRBD1 identical over 7 bases. Germline CDR1 SGHVS, CDR2 FQNEAQ. CDR3 length equals 13 residues. V trimming: 5 bases; J trimming: 5 bases; junction bases outside the gene matches: 5. The CDR3 protein is CASSARQGTEAFF. The CDR3 DNA follows: TGTGCCAGCAGCGCGCGACAGGGTACTGAAGCTTTCTTT.

The chain employs TRBV30 and TRBJ1-5; D is uncertain. This CDR3 is 14 amino acids long. Germline V lookup: CDR1 GTSNPN, CDR2 SVGIG (reference sequence). V shed 1 base and J shed 0 bases, with 7 bases lying between them. The CDR3 region has the DNA TGTGCCTGGAGTGCTACCGATAGCAATCAGCCCCAGCATTTT. Translating it yields CAWSATDSNQPQHF.

This clone was recorded only once. The chain has TRBV18 and TRBJ2-3, with D unclear. The V gene's germline CDR1 is KGHSH and CDR2 LQKENI. This CDR3 has 15 residues. V lost 1 base and J 2 bases, leaving 10 bases between the germline ends. This CDR3 reads CASSPLGSYTDTQYF. The CDR3 bases are TGTGCCAGCTCACCACTTGGCTCTTACACAGATACGCAGTATTTT.

This clone has a handful of counts. The chain recombines TRBV5-1 with TRBJ2-1, with 8 bases that match TRBD1. The CDR3 length is 15 residues. Trimming removed 1 base from V and 7 bases from J; junction bases left unmatched: 7. Germline V gene lookup returns CDR1 SGHRS and CDR2 YFSETQ. The CDR3 DNA reads as TGCGCCAGCAGCTTGACGACAGGGGTTACTAATGAGCAGTTCTTC. Residues: CASSLTTGVTNEQFF. Drawing the rest from reference TRBV5-1 and TRBJ2-1, the complete variable domain is KAGVTQTPRYLIKTRGQQVTLSCSPISGHRSVSWYQQTPGQGLQFLFEYFSETQRNKGNFPGRFSGRQFSNSRSEMNVSTLELGDSALYLCASSLTTGVTNEQFFGPGTRLTVL.

This chain links TRBV5-6 with TRBJ1-1, with D possibly being TRBD1 (5 bases). V shed 0 bases and J shed 5 bases, with 11 bases lying between them. Germline V CDR1 and CDR2: SGHDT, YYEEEE. This CDR3 region has 14 residues. The CDR3 sequence is CASSLGQGVTEAFF. CDR3 DNA: TGTGCCAGCAGCTTGGGACAAGGGGTGACTGAAGCTTTCTTT.

This clone has only one observation. The chain uses TRBV5-1 and TRBJ1-2, with 7 bases aligning to TRBD1. The CDR3 totals 13 residues. The germline CDR1 and CDR2 sequences are SGHRS and YFSETQ. Trimming at V came to 4 bases and at J to 3 bases, leaving 3 bases not matched to a gene. This CDR3 reads CASSATGDYGYTF. CDR3 nucleotide sequence: TGCGCCAGCAGCGCCACAGGGGACTATGGCTACACCTTC.

V gene TRBV29-1 combines with J gene TRBJ2-4; D possibly corresponds to TRBD2 (5 bases). Trimming removed 4 bases at V and 8 bases at J, with 12 bases between. The CDR3 is 12 residues long. Germline lookup yields CDR1 SQVTM and CDR2 ANQGSEA. Here the CDR3 reads CSVVIGVDIQYF. The CDR3 DNA reads as TGCAGCGTTGTAATCGGGGTTGACATTCAGTACTTC.

The V and J genes are TRBV18 and TRBJ1-6; D gene unclear. Germline V CDR1 and CDR2: KGHSH, LQKENI. The CDR3 length is 14 residues. Trimming took 6 bases from V and 6 from J, leaving 12 bases between them. This CDR3 is CASSISRPNSPLHF. For the CDR3, the DNA is TGTGCCAGCTCCATAAGCCGCCCTAATTCACCCCTCCACTTT.

This clone was seen ten or more times. Distinct nucleotide sequences in the sample also encode this CDR3. The V gene is TRBV7-9, the J gene TRBJ2-2; tentatively, D is TRBD2 (6 bases). This CDR3 has 17 residues. V dropped 6 bases and J dropped 1 base, with 18 bases sitting between them. Germline lookup yields CDR1 SEHNR and CDR2 FQNEAQ (reference sequence). The DNA for the CDR3 is TGTGCCAGCAGTCATAGAGGTGGGGGGAGGAACACCGGGGAGCTGTTTTTT. Translated, it gives CASSHRGGGRNTGELFF.

This clone was seen at least ten times. Written as DNA, the CDR3 is TGTGCCAGCAGCGTAGATGGGGGGTTGAAAAAACTGTTTTTT. As protein: CASSVDGGLKKLFF. This chain connects TRBV9 to TRBJ1-4; weak D call: TRBD1 (5 bases). This CDR3 has 14 amino acids. The germline CDR1 and CDR2 sequences are SGDLS and YYNGEE. The V gene lost 0 bases and the J gene lost 9 bases, with 12 bases spanning the gap.

This clone has only a few counts. The chain combines TRBV10-1 with TRBJ2-6; no definite D call. Per the germline V gene, CDR1 is WNHNN and CDR2 is SYGVQD (reference sequence). Trimming took 6 bases from V and 9 from J, leaving 18 bases between them. The CDR3 loop spans 15 amino acids. The CDR3 nucleotides read TGCGCCAGCAGGGTCGTACAGTACAATGTCAACGTCCTGACTTTC. It translates to CASRVVQYNVNVLTF.

V is TRBV27 and J is TRBJ2-7, with 7 bases fitting TRBD1. Per the germline V gene, CDR1 is MNHEY and CDR2 is SMNVEV (reference sequence). The CDR3 is 16 residues long. Trimming cost V 6 bases and J 6 bases; bases outside gene matches: 17. CDR3 DNA: TGTGCCAGCAGAAATTACCCTGACAGGGCAATAGGCGAGCAGTACTTC. Its translation is CASRNYPDRAIGEQYF.

The chain recombines TRBV7-2 with TRBJ2-2; D uncertain. CDR1 and CDR2 from the germline V gene are SGHTA and FQGNSA. V lost 2 bases and J lost 7, with 8 bases in between. The CDR3 covers 13 residues. CDR3 residues: CASSLNFGGELFF. The CDR3 nucleotides are TGTGCCAGCAGCTTAAATTTCGGCGGGGAGCTGTTTTTT.

V and J are TRBV30 and TRBJ1-3; the D gene is possibly TRBD1 (6 bases). V was shortened by 5 bases and J by 4 bases, with 9 bases between the two germline ends. From germline, CDR1 is GTSNPN and CDR2 SVGIG (reference sequence). This CDR3 comprises 12 residues. The CDR3 loop is CAWAGVGNTIYF. The CDR3 coding sequence is TGTGCCTGGGCAGGGGTCGGAAACACCATATATTTT.

This chain uses TRBV7-2 with TRBJ1-4; D might be TRBD1 (5 bases). Trimming stripped 2 bases from V and 8 bases from J, with 18 bases between. Germline V lookup: CDR1 SGHTA, CDR2 FQGNSA. CDR3 size: 16 residues. CDR3 bases: TGTGCCAGCAGCTTAAGCATGGCAGGGTTAAGGGAAAAACTGTTTTTT. Translated: CASSLSMAGLREKLFF.

The chain links TRBV7-9 to TRBJ2-5; 7 nucleotides match TRBD1. Unmatched junction bases numbered 11, after V lost 5 bases and J lost 5 bases. Germline-derived CDR1 and CDR2 are SEHNR and FQNEAQ (reference sequence). The CDR3 sequence is 15 residues long. The CDR3 protein is CASSLRQGRNETQYF. The CDR3 bases are TGTGCCAGCAGCCTACGACAGGGTAGGAATGAGACCCAGTACTTC.

The chain carries TRBV9 and TRBJ1-6; TRBD1 might be the D (6 bases). In germline, CDR1 is SGDLS, CDR2 YYNGEE. Trimming removed 3 bases at V and 7 bases at J, with 14 bases between. The CDR3 is 15 residues long. The CDR3 reads CASSGRQGMNSPLHF. CDR3 bases: TGTGCCAGCAGCGGACGGCAGGGGATGAATTCACCCCTCCACTTT.